Listed below are T cell receptor beta chains from one sample, sequenced in a study of OX40 agonist ivuxolimab in advanced cancers. Generated by immunoSEQ multiplex PCR, the TCRdb table keeps only in-frame clones and is missing some. Of fewer than 70,000 clones detected, 70% to 90% appear once; the ten largest clones hold 3%. The source was CD4+ or CD8+ T cells sorted from blood, collected in a trial of the OX40 agonist ivuxolimab. Receptors originate from an adult with an advanced solid tumor such as melanoma, head and neck, liver or kidney cancer. Both conserved end residues are part of each CDR3. The order of the fields is J gene, V gene, CDR3 length, D gene, clone size, CDR3 protein, CDR3 DNA. D genes are given only for firm matches. Some rows have no size entry. The others give once, few or many, or a class for an expanded clone.

J gene: TRBJ2-1
V gene: TRBV7-3
CDR3 length: 13
D gene: NA
clone size: few
CDR3 protein: CASSSGTRNEQFF
CDR3 DNA: TGTGCCAGCAGCTCCGGGACGCGGAATGAGCAGTTCTTC

J gene: TRBJ1-2
V gene: TRBV18
CDR3 length: 13
D gene: NA
clone size: NA
CDR3 protein: CASSPDASYGYTF
CDR3 DNA: TGTGCCAGCTCACCAGACGCCTCCTATGGCTACACCTTC

J gene: TRBJ2-3
V gene: TRBV6-4
CDR3 length: 15
D gene: TRBD1
clone size: NA
CDR3 protein: CASSDNGQGTDTQYF
CDR3 DNA: TGTGCCAGCAGTGACAACGGACAGGGGACGGATACGCAGTATTTT

J gene: TRBJ2-2
V gene: TRBV11-2
CDR3 length: 17
D gene: TRBD2
clone size: once
CDR3 protein: CASSFVVAGTNTGELFF
CDR3 DNA: TGTGCCAGCAGCTTTGTAGTAGCGGGGACGAACACCGGGGAGCTGTTTTTT

J gene: TRBJ2-5
V gene: TRBV2
CDR3 length: 16
D gene: NA
clone size: NA
CDR3 protein: CASSVDSLSLGETQYF
CDR3 DNA: TGTGCCAGCAGTGTGGACAGCCTTTCTTTAGGGGAGACCCAGTACTTC

J gene: TRBJ1-1
V gene: TRBV19
CDR3 length: 13
D gene: NA
clone size: NA
CDR3 protein: CASTNRGNTEAFF
CDR3 DNA: TGTGCCAGTACTAATAGGGGAAACACTGAAGCTTTCTTT

J gene: TRBJ2-5
V gene: TRBV2
CDR3 length: 12
D gene: TRBD1
clone size: NA
CDR3 protein: CASSEVGRGHYF
CDR3 DNA: TGTGCCAGCAGTGAAGTAGGCAGGGGGCACTACTTC

J gene: TRBJ1-2
V gene: TRBV10-3
CDR3 length: 14
D gene: NA
clone size: NA
CDR3 protein: CAISESPRTGGYTF
CDR3 DNA: TGTGCCATCAGTGAGTCTCCTCGAACGGGTGGCTACACCTTC

J gene: TRBJ1-2
V gene: TRBV28
CDR3 length: 15
D gene: NA
clone size: NA
CDR3 protein: CASSLSPRPEISYTF
CDR3 DNA: TGTGCCAGCAGTTTATCACCGCGCCCCGAGATCAGCTACACCTTC

J gene: TRBJ2-2
V gene: TRBV11-2
CDR3 length: 15
D gene: TRBD1
clone size: NA
CDR3 protein: CASSADRGSDGELFF
CDR3 DNA: TGTGCCAGCAGCGCGGACAGGGGAAGTGACGGGGAGCTGTTTTTT

J gene: TRBJ1-1
V gene: TRBV19
CDR3 length: 14
D gene: NA
clone size: NA
CDR3 protein: CASSNLGVRTEAFF
CDR3 DNA: TGTGCCAGTAGTAACTTGGGGGTTCGGACTGAAGCTTTCTTT

J gene: TRBJ1-5
V gene: TRBV30
CDR3 length: 11
D gene: NA
clone size: once
CDR3 protein: CAWSSAGPQHF
CDR3 DNA: TGTGCCTGGAGTTCGGCGGGGCCCCAGCATTTT

J gene: TRBJ1-1
V gene: TRBV6-6
CDR3 length: 16
D gene: NA
clone size: NA
CDR3 protein: CASSSYFSGDITEAFF
CDR3 DNA: TGTGCCAGCAGTTCCTACTTTTCAGGGGACATCACTGAAGCTTTCTTT

J gene: TRBJ1-1
V gene: TRBV19
CDR3 length: 15
D gene: NA
clone size: NA
CDR3 protein: CASSIRRGVNTEAFF
CDR3 DNA: TGTGCCAGTAGTATACGGCGTGGTGTAAACACTGAAGCTTTCTTT

J gene: TRBJ1-2
V gene: TRBV28
CDR3 length: 14
D gene: NA
clone size: NA
CDR3 protein: CASNGPRDNYGYTF
CDR3 DNA: TGTGCCAGCAACGGCCCGAGGGATAACTATGGCTACACCTTC